Listed here are 17 T cell receptor beta chains from one sample, sequenced in a study of blood T cell repertoires in COVID-19. Assay: immunoSEQ multiplex PCR; the TCRdb copy retains only in-frame clones and omits some. The sample yields 190,000 or so clones, 80% to 85% seen once. The sequenced material came from peripheral blood. The receptors were sampled from a woman older than 75 with COVID-19, enrolled during active disease.

This clone occurred once. The CDR3 reads CASTPTLGGPTEAFF. The CDR3 nucleotides read TGTGCCAGTACCCCGACGCTGGGGGGTCCCACTGAAGCTTTCTTT. The chain combines TRBV19 with TRBJ1-1; possibly TRBD1 for D (5 bases). CDR1 LNHDA and CDR2 SQIVND come from the germline V gene (reference sequence). The germline V and J ends were trimmed by 7 bases and 4 bases, with 19 bases remaining between them. The CDR3 contains 15 residues.

The chain uses TRBV10-1 and TRBJ1-1, with 9 bases aligning to TRBD1. There are 17 residues in the CDR3. With 6 bases clipped from V and 3 bases from J, the junction kept 14 bases outside the gene matches. Germline V gene data show CDR1 as WNHNN and CDR2 as SYGVQD (reference sequence). CDR3 sequence (DNA): TGCGCCAGCAGCGGCCGGGACAGGGACCCCGGGGACACTGAAGCTTTCTTT. This encodes CASSGRDRDPGDTEAFF.

The rearrangement joins TRBV10-3 to TRBJ2-3; weak D call: TRBD2 (5 bases). CDR1 and CDR2 from the germline V gene are ENHRY and SYGVKD. The CDR3 length is 13 residues. Deletions cut 10 bases from V and 3 bases from J, with 14 bases between. The chain's CDR3 is CANSGLVTDTQYF. In nucleotides, the CDR3 is TGTGCCAACTCAGGACTTGTTACAGATACGCAGTATTTT.

The chain recombines TRBV5-1 with TRBJ2-5; TRBD2 matches at 8 bases. After removal of 1 base from V and 2 bases from J, the junction contained 4 bases not matched to a gene. This CDR3 is built from 15 residues. CDR1 and CDR2 from the germline V gene are SGHRS and YFSETQ. The CDR3 region has the DNA TGCGCCAGCAGCTTGATCGGGGGGGATCAAGAGACCCAGTACTTC. This gives the protein CASSLIGGDQETQYF.

The chain is built from TRBV7-9 and TRBJ1-4; possibly TRBD1 for D (5 bases). Looked up from germline, CDR1 is SEHNR and CDR2 is FQNEAQ (reference sequence). The V end was cut by 6 bases, the J end by 7 bases, with 12 bases between. This CDR3 is built from 13 residues. The CDR3 is CASRAWGGEKLFF. CDR3 sequence (DNA): TGTGCCAGCAGGGCATGGGGGGGTGAAAAACTGTTTTTT. Looking up the rest from reference TRBV7-9 and TRBJ1-4 gives the full variable domain: DTGVSQNPRHKITKRGQNVTFRCDPISEHNRLYWYRQTLGQGPEFLTYFQNEAQLEKSRLLSDRFSAERPKGSFSTLEIQRTEQGDSAMYLCASRAWGGEKLFFGSGTQLSVL.

The chain is built from TRBV18 and TRBJ1-5; D is undetermined. CDR1 is KGHSH, CDR2 LQKENI, per germline. With 4 bases removed from V and 2 bases from J, the gap between germline ends came to 12 bases. CDR3 size: 15 residues. The CDR3 protein is CASSLTVRGNQPQHF. The CDR3 nucleotides read TGTGCCAGCTCACTAACGGTCCGGGGCAATCAGCCCCAGCATTTT.

The chain carries TRBV27 and TRBJ2-7; 7 nucleotides line up with TRBD1. Germline V lookup: CDR1 MNHEY, CDR2 SMNVEV (reference sequence). Trimming removed 1 base from V and 3 bases from J; junction bases left unmatched: 6. This CDR3 region has 15 residues. The CDR3 reads CASSLFSGQLYEQYF. CDR3 nucleotide sequence: TGTGCCAGCAGTTTATTTTCGGGACAGCTCTACGAGCAGTACTTC.

The CDR3 region has the DNA TGTGCCAGCAGCCCACGACATGCCGTCGGTAACACCGGGGAGCTGTTTTTT. This sequence encodes CASSPRHAVGNTGELFF. The V call is TRBV21-1, the J call TRBJ2-2; the table's D call of TRBD1 was not tested on the DNA. TRBV21-1 is described as a pseudogene. This CDR3 region has 17 residues.

The V and J genes are TRBV9 and TRBJ2-7, with TRBD2 matching over 10 bases. This CDR3 region has 16 residues. Per the germline V gene, CDR1 is SGDLS and CDR2 is YYNGEE. V was clipped by 1 base and J by 6 bases; unmatched bases: 10. The CDR3 sequence: CASSVYGLAGVGEQYF. In DNA, the CDR3 is TGTGCCAGCAGCGTATACGGCCTAGCGGGAGTAGGCGAGCAGTACTTC.

The rearrangement joins TRBV6-5 to TRBJ2-1; tentatively, D is TRBD2 (5 bases). The CDR3 has 14 amino acids. Deletions cut 2 bases from V and 6 bases from J, with 11 bases between. CDR1 MNHEY and CDR2 SVGAGI come from the germline V gene. CDR3 DNA: TGTGCCAGCAGTTACGGGGTGGCGGGCAATGAGCAGTTCTTC. Residues: CASSYGVAGNEQFF.

This chain links TRBV3-1 (or the pseudogene TRBV3-2) with TRBJ1-2; D is undetermined. There are 14 residues in the CDR3. Germline V gene sequence: CDR1 LGHDT, CDR2 YNNKEL (reference sequence). V lost 8 bases to trimming and J lost 6 bases, with 19 bases between them. The CDR3 coding sequence is TGTGCCAGCCTGAAGCAGGAGAGGGCCCATGGCTACACCTTC. Translated: CASLKQERAHGYTF.

The chain carries TRBV20-1 and TRBJ1-5; D uncertain. The ends were cut back, 3 bases at V and 0 bases at J, with 6 bases in the middle. The CDR3 runs to 13 residues. Germline V CDR1 and CDR2: DFQATT, SNEGSKA (reference sequence). CDR3 in DNA: TGCAGTGCTAGTTTAGATAGCAATCAGCCCCAGCATTTT. It is translated as CSASLDSNQPQHF.

V is TRBV4-3 and J is TRBJ1-2; the match to TRBD1 covers 7 bases. V dropped 3 bases and J dropped 4; count of bases not matched to a gene: 8. The CDR3 length is 15 residues. Germline CDR1 is LGHNA and CDR2 is YSLEER. This CDR3 is CASSHQQGLFYGYTF. The CDR3 DNA sequence: TGCGCCAGCAGCCACCAACAGGGGTTATTCTATGGCTACACCTTC.

This clone appeared a single time. The chain links TRBV27 to TRBJ2-1, with TRBD2 identical over 8 bases. With 9 bases clipped from V and 4 bases from J, the junction kept 5 bases outside the gene matches. Per germline, CDR1 MNHEY and CDR2 SMNVEV (reference sequence). The CDR3 loop spans 13 amino acids. Here the CDR3 reads CARPGLEYNEQFF. The CDR3, as DNA: TGTGCCAGACCGGGACTAGAGTACAATGAGCAGTTCTTC.

The table lists this clone with a count of one. Here the CDR3 DNA reads TGTGCCAGCATCGACAGCACGAACTACGAGCAGTACTTC. It is translated as CASIDSTNYEQYF. This chain uses TRBV28 with TRBJ2-7; TRBD1 is a possible D gene (5 bases). Trimming left V 7 bases short and J 3 bases short, with 13 bases between. Germline CDR1 and CDR2: MDHEN and SYDVKM. The length of the CDR3 is 13 residues.

The rearrangement links TRBV6-2 or TRBV6-3 to TRBJ2-7; 8 bases match TRBD1. Germline V gene data show CDR1 as MNHEY and CDR2 as SVGEGT. J gave up 4 bases and V 6 bases, and 2 bases lay outside the gene matches. The CDR3 has 12 amino acids. Written as DNA, the CDR3 is TGTGCCAGCAGCGGACAGGGTTACGAGCAGTACTTC. This translates into CASSGQGYEQYF.

The chain recombines TRBV5-1 with TRBJ1-5; TRBD1 aligns across 9 bases. The CDR3 sequence is 17 residues long. The V gene's germline CDR1 is SGHRS and CDR2 YFSETQ. V dropped 0 bases and J dropped 0; count of bases not matched to a gene: 4. CDR3 nucleotide sequence: TGCGCCAGCAGCTTGGGGACAGGGGCGGTTAGCAATCAGCCCCAGCATTTT. It codes for CASSLGTGAVSNQPQHF. Using reference TRBV5-1 and TRBJ1-5 for the parts outside the CDR3, the full variable domain is KAGVTQTPRYLIKTRGQQVTLSCSPISGHRSVSWYQQTPGQGLQFLFEYFSETQRNKGNFPGRFSGRQFSNSRSEMNVSTLELGDSALYLCASSLGTGAVSNQPQHFGDGTRLSIL.